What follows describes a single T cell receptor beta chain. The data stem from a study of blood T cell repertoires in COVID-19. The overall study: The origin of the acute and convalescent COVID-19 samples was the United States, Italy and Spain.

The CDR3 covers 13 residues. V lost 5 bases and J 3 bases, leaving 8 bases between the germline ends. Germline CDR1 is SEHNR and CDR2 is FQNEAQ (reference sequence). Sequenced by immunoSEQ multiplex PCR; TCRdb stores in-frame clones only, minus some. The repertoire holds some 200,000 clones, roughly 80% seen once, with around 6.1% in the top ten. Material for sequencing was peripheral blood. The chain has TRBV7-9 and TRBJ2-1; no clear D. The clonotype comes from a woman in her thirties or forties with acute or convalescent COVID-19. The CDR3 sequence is CASSPLGYNEQFF. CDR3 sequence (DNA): TGTGCCAGCAGCCCTCTCGGCTACAATGAGCAGTTCTTC.